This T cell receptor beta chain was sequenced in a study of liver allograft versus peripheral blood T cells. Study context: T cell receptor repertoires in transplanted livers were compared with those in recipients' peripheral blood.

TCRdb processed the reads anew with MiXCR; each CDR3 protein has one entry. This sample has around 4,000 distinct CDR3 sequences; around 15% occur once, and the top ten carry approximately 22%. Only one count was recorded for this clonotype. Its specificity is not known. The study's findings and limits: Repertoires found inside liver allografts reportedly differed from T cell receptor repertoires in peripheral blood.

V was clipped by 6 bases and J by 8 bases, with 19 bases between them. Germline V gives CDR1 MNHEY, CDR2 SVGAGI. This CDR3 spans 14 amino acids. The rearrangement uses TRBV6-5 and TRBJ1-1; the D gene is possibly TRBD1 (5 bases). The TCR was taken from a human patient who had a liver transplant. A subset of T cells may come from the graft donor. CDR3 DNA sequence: TGTGCCAGCAGGGGACCGGAGTGGCAGGCAGAAGCTTTCTTT. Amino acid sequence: CASRGPEWQAEAFF.